The source of this T cell receptor beta chain is a study of beta chain features in type 1 diabetes. The isolated RNA, all of it, was reverse transcribed, so expressed TCRB transcripts were what got sequenced. There were 3 million to 4 million reads on average in the naive, central memory and regulatory T cell samples. Sequencing was performed with immunoSEQ multiplex PCR; in TCRdb, only in-frame clones are kept and a portion is missing. The sample includes about 150,000 clones, 7% to 10% seen only once; the top ten take about 2.5%. This CDR3 comprises 15 residues. Trimming left V 5 bases short and J 2 bases short, with 14 bases between. In germline, CDR1 is MNHEY, CDR2 SVGAGI.

The V gene is TRBV6-5, the J gene TRBJ2-3, with TRBD1 as a possible D gene (5 bases). Sequenced sample: central memory CD4+ T cells from blood. The TCR was taken from a woman aged 18 to 35 in good health. The CDR3 DNA reads TGTGCCAGCAGTCCGGACACTTTCTTCACAGATACGCAGTATTTT. Its translation: CASSPDTFFTDTQYF.